The 28 T cell receptor beta chains below come from one sample, sequenced in a study of T-cell reconstitution after alpha-beta-depleted transplantation in children. Findings and caveats of the study: Fresh T-cell production supplied most of the T-cell counts and diversity seen one year after transplant.

Unique molecular identifiers were incorporated into the prepared TCRbeta library. One entry per CDR3 protein, called by TCRdb with MiXCR from the PCR reads. The table shows fewer than 350,000 distinct CDR3 sequences, with almost 8% occurring only once. These receptors lack a known antigen. The sample consisted of peripheral blood, taken 360 days after TCRalphabeta/CD19-depleted stem cell transplant. Every receptor here comes from a female patient aged 2-10 years who had a stem cell transplant for Fanconi anemia, so the T cells may come from the graft donor.

This clonotype was seen many times. In nucleotides, the CDR3 is TGTGCCAGCAGTTACCAGGCGGGGTACAGCACGAAGAACACCGGGGAGCTGTTTTTT. This gives the protein CASSYQAGYSTKNTGELFF. V and J are TRBV6-5 and TRBJ2-2; perhaps TRBD2 as D (6 bases). This CDR3 has 19 amino acids. Germline loops: CDR1 MNHEY, CDR2 SVGAGI. V was trimmed by 2 bases and J by 1 base, leaving 20 bases between them.

This clonotype showed up just a few times. The chain uses TRBV6-5 and TRBJ1-4, with no clear D. Looked up from germline, CDR1 is MNHEY and CDR2 is SVGAGI. Trimming took 8 bases from V and 3 from J, leaving 7 bases between them. This CDR3 spans 12 amino acids. The CDR3 DNA reads TGTGCCAGCTTGGGCCCTAATGAAAAACTGTTTTTT. Its protein is CASLGPNEKLFF.

This clonotype was detected many times. This chain connects TRBV29-1 to TRBJ1-1; 10 nucleotides align to TRBD1. Losses at the gene ends were 2 bases for V and 5 bases for J; bases not matched to a gene: 5. The CDR3 length is 14 residues. The germline gives CDR1 SQVTM, CDR2 ANQGSEA. The CDR3 sequence: CSVEQWDRGTEAFF. The CDR3 region has the DNA TGCAGCGTTGAACAGTGGGACAGGGGAACTGAAGCTTTCTTT.

This clonotype was seen a few times. V usage is TRBV7-9 and J usage is TRBJ1-5; D ambiguous. The germline V gene has CDR1 SEHNR and CDR2 FQNEAQ (reference sequence). V lost 1 base to trimming and J lost 5 bases, with 6 bases between them. CDR3 length equals 13 residues. CDR3 DNA sequence: TGTGCCAGCAGCTTAGACGGCCATCAGCCCCAGCATTTT. It encodes CASSLDGHQPQHF.

This chain connects TRBV7-3 to TRBJ2-3, with D perhaps TRBD2 (6 bases). Germline V lookup: CDR1 SGHTA, CDR2 FQGTGA. The CDR3 runs to 15 residues. Between the trimmed V and J ends, which lost 5 bases and 6 bases, there was a span of 18 bases. CDR3 amino acids: CASSLGTSAQDTQYF. CDR3 nucleotides: TGTGCCAGCAGCCTAGGGACTTCCGCGCAGGATACGCAGTATTTT.

This chain links TRBV5-1 with TRBJ2-2; unclear D gene. The ends were cut back, 0 bases at V and 6 bases at J, with 15 bases in the middle. The CDR3 is 16 residues long. CDR1 is SGHRS and CDR2 is YFSETQ in the germline V gene. The CDR3 is CASSLAGSNRAGELFF. The CDR3 nucleotides are TGCGCCAGCAGCTTGGCCGGGTCGAACCGCGCCGGGGAGCTGTTTTTT.

This clonotype was counted many times. DNA of the CDR3: TGCAGCGCTTGGGACAGCTCCTACGAGCAGTACTTC. Translating it yields CSAWDSSYEQYF. V and J are TRBV29-1 and TRBJ2-7, with TRBD1 identical over 7 bases. CDR1 is SQVTM, CDR2 ANQGSEA, per germline. With 7 bases clipped from V and 0 bases from J, the junction kept 3 bases outside the gene matches. CDR3 length: 12 residues.

This clonotype occurred many times. The J gene is TRBJ2-1, the V gene TRBV4-3; no firm D call. Between the trimmed V and J ends, which lost 0 bases and 7 bases, there was a span of 10 bases. From germline, CDR1 is LGHNA and CDR2 YSLEER. The CDR3 length is 14 residues. The CDR3 reads CASSQDLRWNEQFF. CDR3 nucleotide sequence: TGCGCCAGCAGCCAAGATCTCCGTTGGAATGAGCAGTTCTTC.

This clonotype was recorded at least ten times. The chain joins TRBV9 to TRBJ1-3; D perhaps matches TRBD1 (5 bases). The CDR3 runs to 14 residues. Trimming removed 0 bases at V and 3 bases at J, with 7 bases between. Germline lookup yields CDR1 SGDLS and CDR2 YYNGEE. The CDR3 reads CASSVAGRGNTIYF. CDR3 nucleotides: TGTGCCAGCAGCGTAGCAGGGCGTGGAAACACCATATATTTT.

This clonotype was seen repeatedly, ten times or more. This sequence joins TRBV7-7 and TRBJ2-7; 7 bases align to TRBD1. This CDR3 has 14 residues. CDR1 and CDR2 (germline): SSHAT, FNYEAQ (reference sequence). With V trimmed by 4 bases and J by 0 bases, 3 bases remained unmatched. CDR3 protein: CASSSQGSSYEQYF. CDR3 coding DNA: TGTGCCAGCAGCTCACAGGGGAGCTCCTACGAGCAGTACTTC.

The V gene is TRBV5-5, the J gene TRBJ2-3; 10 positions match TRBD2. The CDR3 contains 15 residues. J was trimmed by 3 bases and V by 5 bases; bases with no gene match: 6. The V gene's germline CDR1 is SGHKS and CDR2 YYEKEE (reference sequence). This chain's CDR3 is CASSWTSGGTDTQYF. DNA of the CDR3: TGTGCCAGCAGTTGGACTAGCGGAGGGACAGATACGCAGTATTTT.

There are a few counts of this clonotype. The chain couples TRBV20-1 to TRBJ1-5; D uncertain. The germline V gene encodes CDR1 DFQATT and CDR2 SNEGSKA (reference sequence). CDR3 length: 14 amino acids. The germline V and J ends were trimmed by 3 bases and 0 bases, with 9 bases remaining between them. CDR3 region: CSASGGNSNQPQHF. The CDR3 nucleotides read TGCAGTGCTAGCGGAGGAAATAGCAATCAGCCCCAGCATTTT.

This clonotype was detected ten times or more. J is TRBJ2-7 and V is TRBV12-3 or TRBV12-4; D perhaps matches TRBD1 (5 bases). The CDR3 extends over 15 amino acids. Trimming took off 2 bases at V and 4 bases at J, with 15 bases between the two ends. The CDR3: CASSLFGTGWYEQYF. CDR3 bases: TGTGCCAGCAGTTTATTCGGAACAGGTTGGTACGAGCAGTACTTC.

At least ten counts were recorded for this clonotype. V usage is TRBV6-2 or TRBV6-3 and J usage is TRBJ2-7; 7 bases are shared with TRBD2. Germline V gives CDR1 MNHEY, CDR2 SVGEGT. The CDR3 runs to 14 residues. The ends lost 3 bases at V and 4 bases at J; junction bases unmatched: 6. CDR3 sequence reads: CASSYGGDQYEQYF. CDR3 in DNA: TGTGCCAGCAGTTATGGGGGGGACCAATACGAGCAGTACTTC.

This clonotype was recorded at least ten times. The chain joins TRBV9 to TRBJ2-3; D might be TRBD1 or TRBD2, each matching 5 bases. From germline, CDR1 is SGDLS and CDR2 YYNGEE. Trimming cost V 3 bases and J 4 bases, with 15 bases left between them. The CDR3 covers 15 residues. This CDR3 reads CASSAGEGLADTQYF. In nucleotides, the CDR3 is TGTGCCAGCAGCGCCGGTGAGGGGCTGGCAGATACGCAGTATTTT.

This clonotype was picked up many times. A junction boundary mismatches the germline segment, possibly from a read error. This chain connects TRBV6-1 to TRBJ2-1; no clear D gene. The CDR3 is made up of 15 amino acids. CDR1 and CDR2 (germline): MNHNS, SASEGT. The CDR3 sequence is CASSERAELNNEQFF. The CDR3 DNA reads as TGTGCCAGTAGTGAACGGGCAGAGTTAAACAATGAGCAGTTCTTC.

The chain employs TRBV7-9 and TRBJ2-3; 12 nucleotides line up with TRBD2. Losses at the gene ends were 5 bases for V and 4 bases for J; bases not matched to a gene: 10. The CDR3 length is 17 residues. CDR1 and CDR2 from the germline V gene are SEHNR and FQNEAQ (reference sequence). For the CDR3, the DNA is TGTGCCAGCAGCCCCCGACTAGCGGGAGATGGGGCAGATACGCAGTATTTT. Translated, it gives CASSPRLAGDGADTQYF.

This clonotype was seen only a few times. The chain is built from TRBV12-3 or TRBV12-4 and TRBJ2-5; D is possibly TRBD2 (5 bases). This CDR3 is 21 amino acids long. V gave up 3 bases and J gave up 1 base, with 30 bases separating them. The CDR3 sequence is CASSFQTEETSPIRFQETQYF. CDR3 nucleotide sequence: TGTGCCAGCAGTTTCCAGACGGAGGAAACAAGCCCCATACGATTCCAAGAGACCCAGTACTTC.

This clonotype occurred many times. CDR3 DNA sequence: TGTGCCAGCAGAGTTTACAGCGGGGTGGTCAATGAGCAGTTCTTC. As protein: CASRVYSGVVNEQFF. The chain links TRBV27 to TRBJ2-1; 7 bases fit TRBD2. The CDR3 loop spans 15 amino acids. Germline-derived CDR1 and CDR2 are MNHEY and SMNVEV (reference sequence). V trimming: 6 bases; J trimming: 6 bases; junction bases outside the gene matches: 11.

This clonotype was seen ten or more times. V is TRBV20-1 and J is TRBJ2-4; D unresolved. Trimming took off 5 bases at V and 10 bases at J, with 9 bases between the two ends. The CDR3 contains 10 residues. The V gene's germline CDR1 is DFQATT and CDR2 SNEGSKA (reference sequence). The CDR3 bases are TGCAGTGCTCGAATGTCTATTCAGTACTTC. It yields the protein CSARMSIQYF.

As concerns this clonotype: This may be a read error, as it is one base from a much larger clone. The chain links TRBV9 to TRBJ2-5; 8 nucleotides line up with TRBD2. The length of the CDR3 is 16 residues. The J segment lost 2 bases and the V segment lost 3 bases, leaving 9 bases of the junction unmatched. Germline-derived CDR1 and CDR2 are SGDLS and YYNGEE. The CDR3 region has the DNA TGTGCCAGCAGCGCGAGGATTAGCGGGGAACAAGAGACCCAGTACTTC. This sequence encodes CASSARISGEQETQYF.

This clonotype has at least ten counts. V usage is TRBV12-3 or TRBV12-4 and J usage is TRBJ1-2, with TRBD1 as a possible D gene (5 bases). With 0 bases removed from V and 5 bases from J, the gap between germline ends came to 10 bases. The length of the CDR3 is 14 residues. CDR3 residues: CASSLAREPYGYTF. In DNA, the CDR3 is TGTGCCAGCAGTTTAGCCAGGGAGCCATATGGCTACACCTTC.

J is TRBJ2-2 and V is TRBV6-2 or TRBV6-3; 8 nucleotides agree with TRBD2. With V trimmed by 2 bases and J by 4 bases, 9 bases remained unmatched. The germline CDR1 and CDR2 sequences are MNHEY and SVGEGT. CDR3 size: 17 residues. CDR3 sequence: CASSYGGTRGVTGELFF. CDR3 nucleotides: TGTGCCAGCAGTTACGGGGGGACTAGAGGGGTCACCGGGGAGCTGTTTTTT.

This clonotype came up many times. The CDR3 nucleotides are TGTGCCAGCAGCTTAGATATAGGGGGTACAGATACGCAGTATTTT. It specifies CASSLDIGGTDTQYF. The chain carries TRBV7-6 and TRBJ2-3; tentatively, D is TRBD1 (6 bases). The length of the CDR3 is 15 residues. Trimming stripped 1 base from V and 3 bases from J, with 11 bases between. Germline V gene lookup returns CDR1 SGHVS and CDR2 FNYEAQ.

This clonotype appeared many times. The CDR3 DNA is TGTGCCAGCAACAAGGATCTAGCTGACTTTGACAATGAGCAGTTCTTC. Protein: CASNKDLADFDNEQFF. The chain recombines TRBV2 with TRBJ2-1; possible D gene TRBD2, 5 bases. The CDR3 totals 16 residues. Germline assignment: CDR1 SNHLY and CDR2 FYNNEI. V lost 7 bases and J 5 bases, leaving 21 bases between the germline ends.

The gene calls are TRBV6-1 and TRBJ2-7; D is ambiguous. From germline, CDR1 is MNHNS and CDR2 SASEGT. The V end lost 3 bases, the J end lost 3 bases, and 12 bases lay between the germline ends. The CDR3 totals 14 residues. In nucleotides, the CDR3 is TGTGCCAGCAGTGAGGGTGGCGGTTACTACGAGCAGTACGTC. Translation gives CASSEGGGYYEQYV.

This clonotype has a count of ten or more. CDR3 sequence reads: CASSQPPETQYF. The CDR3 DNA reads TGTGCCAGCAGCCAACCCCCAGAGACCCAGTACTTC. The chain recombines TRBV7-8 with TRBJ2-5; D is unresolved. CDR1 and CDR2 from the germline V gene are SGHVS and FQNEAQ. This CDR3 region has 12 residues. V was cut by 5 bases and J by 4 bases, with 8 bases left in between.

This clonotype was detected ten times or more. The rearrangement links TRBV7-9 to TRBJ2-3; 7 positions agree with TRBD2. Unmatched junction bases numbered 2, after V lost 1 base and J lost 1 base. Germline CDR1 reads SEHNR; CDR2 reads FQNEAQ (reference sequence). This CDR3 has 15 residues. CDR3 sequence (DNA): TGTGCCAGCAGCTTAGGGCTAGCGGGCACAGATACGCAGTATTTT. Its protein product is CASSLGLAGTDTQYF.